The clone carrying this T cell receptor beta chain came up a few times. This sample was taken from a study of cytomegalovirus exposure and HLA in healthy donors. Overall study: Out of 300 to 500 genotyped donors, about 80% belonged to the Caucasian-associated ancestry cluster.

Primers included in the PCR were 60 Vbeta and 13 Jbeta primers. The repertoire was sequenced with immunoSEQ multiplex PCR; TCRdb's copy has only in-frame clones and lacks some. The sample yields 70,000 to 90,000 clones, roughly 75% seen once. There are 14 residues in the CDR3. Trimming cost V 2 bases and J 3 bases, with 11 bases left between them. CDR1 and CDR2 from the germline V gene are GTSNPN and SVGIG (reference sequence). The chain employs TRBV30 and TRBJ1-5; a weak D match, TRBD1 (6 bases). The receptor was derived from a man aged 35-49 years in good health and CMV-seronegative. The source material was PBMCs. The CDR3 DNA reads TGTGCCTGGAGTCCGACAGGTTTCAATCAGCCCCAGCATTTT. Translation gives CAWSPTGFNQPQHF.